Listed below are T cell receptor beta chains from one sample, sequenced in a study of blood T cell repertoires in COVID-19. The repertoire was sequenced with immunoSEQ multiplex PCR; TCRdb's copy has only in-frame clones and lacks some. The sample has about 250,000 clones, over 75% seen once. Sequenced material: PBMCs or T cells enriched from blood (not recorded which). These receptors were collected from a woman between 18 and 30 years old who had recovered from COVID-19. Each CDR3 is given with its conserved first and last residue. The order of the fields is V gene, J gene, D gene, CDR3 protein. The D gene is left open where the match is weak.

v_gene: TRBV27; j_gene: TRBJ2-1; d_gene: NA; CDR3aa: CASSTLGYNEQFF
v_gene: TRBV2; j_gene: TRBJ1-3; d_gene: NA; CDR3aa: CASSRERAYGNTIYF
v_gene: TRBV30; j_gene: TRBJ1-2; d_gene: TRBD1; CDR3aa: CAWSVLDRVGGYTF
v_gene: TRBV4-2; j_gene: TRBJ1-4; d_gene: NA; CDR3aa: CASSPVWGGLSEKLFF
v_gene: TRBV5-1; j_gene: TRBJ1-1; d_gene: NA; CDR3aa: CASSFSGAGAFF
v_gene: TRBV27; j_gene: TRBJ2-1; d_gene: NA; CDR3aa: CASSLGANEQFF
v_gene: TRBV4-1; j_gene: TRBJ2-5; d_gene: TRBD1; CDR3aa: CASSRGQVLETQYF
v_gene: TRBV9; j_gene: TRBJ2-2; d_gene: TRBD2; CDR3aa: CASSKLAGGLGGELFF
v_gene: TRBV29-1; j_gene: TRBJ1-1; d_gene: NA; CDR3aa: CSVREQVNTEAFF
v_gene: TRBV4-1; j_gene: TRBJ2-5; d_gene: TRBD1; CDR3aa: CASSPGGVGAMGETQYF
v_gene: TRBV5-1; j_gene: TRBJ1-1; d_gene: NA; CDR3aa: CASSFRTGTEAFF
v_gene: TRBV21-1; j_gene: TRBJ1-2; d_gene: NA; CDR3aa: CASSKGECATGYTF
v_gene: TRBV2; j_gene: TRBJ1-3; d_gene: NA; CDR3aa: CASTGQINTIYF
v_gene: TRBV19; j_gene: TRBJ1-6; d_gene: TRBD1; CDR3aa: CASKSGTGNNSPLHF
v_gene: TRBV7-8; j_gene: TRBJ2-3; d_gene: TRBD1; CDR3aa: CASSGWGQGSGTQYF
v_gene: TRBV3-1/TRBV3-2; j_gene: TRBJ1-2; d_gene: NA; CDR3aa: CASSQDDKNYGYTF
v_gene: TRBV7-9; j_gene: TRBJ2-1; d_gene: NA; CDR3aa: CASSSPGQGNEQFF